These 24 T cell receptor beta chains share one sample of origin, sequenced in a study of T cells in Graves' hyperthyroidism and ophthalmopathy (dated by TCRdb to the late 2010s). Library construction relied on multiplex PCR. TCRdb names Illumina HiSeq 2000 as the instrument used. Amplification of TCR beta CDR3 regions was carried out from RNA transcripts. The TCR CDR3 was subjected to a first round of RT-PCR using the HTBI primer set and the Qiagen OneStep RT-PCR kit. In TCRdb, the public reads were trimmed at Q25 with fastp and aligned with MiXCR, with productive beta chains retained. Each record represents a unique CDR3 protein, reported with the most common genes and DNA among its rows. In all, the sample holds about 640,000 distinct CDR3 sequences, and under 25% of those were seen once. Jointly, the top ten make up 34% of the sample. The sample was blood. These receptors all come from a man aged 25-45 years with Graves' ophthalmopathy.

The V gene is TRBV28, the J gene TRBJ1-4; no clear D. The CDR3 consists of 14 residues. Germline loops: CDR1 MDHEN, CDR2 SYDVKM. Trimming cost V 3 bases and J 7 bases, with 12 bases left between them. The CDR3 protein is CASSFQREGEKLFF. CDR3 coding DNA: TGTGCCAGCAGTTTTCAAAGGGAAGGTGAAAAACTGTTTTTT.

The chain carries TRBV6-2 or TRBV6-3 and TRBJ2-1, with D tentatively TRBD2 (6 bases). There are 14 residues in the CDR3. V was trimmed by 7 bases and J by 6 bases, leaving 16 bases between them. CDR1 is MNHEY and CDR2 is SVGEGT in the germline V gene. The CDR3 here is CASISGSVSNEQFF. The CDR3 DNA reads as TGTGCCAGCATTTCCGGGAGTGTGTCCAATGAGCAGTTCTTC.

J is TRBJ2-3 and V is TRBV7-9; 7 bases are shared with TRBD1. CDR1 is SEHNR and CDR2 is FQNEAQ in the germline V gene (reference sequence). The CDR3 has 18 amino acids. V dropped 2 bases and J dropped 1; count of bases not matched to a gene: 12. The CDR3, as DNA: TGTGCCAGCAGCTTAAAGGGAGACAGGGAGATAGGCACAGATACGCAGTATTTT. Protein: CASSLKGDREIGTDTQYF.

This clonotype has at least ten counts. The chain couples TRBV5-1 to TRBJ2-1, with D possibly matching TRBD2 (5 bases). The germline gives CDR1 SGHRS, CDR2 YFSETQ. The length of the CDR3 is 14 residues. The V end lost 2 bases, the J end lost 6 bases, and 12 bases lay between the germline ends. The CDR3 bases are TGCGCCAGCAGCTTTCAGGCTAGCTCCAATGAGCAGTTCTTC. Translation gives CASSFQASSNEQFF.

The chain employs TRBV5-1 and TRBJ2-2; 9 nucleotides align to TRBD1. Germline-derived CDR1 and CDR2 are SGHRS and YFSETQ. The CDR3 loop spans 15 amino acids. Germline trimming cut 4 bases from V and 4 bases from J; bases unmatched to any gene: 5. CDR3 region: CASSRDREGTGELFF. CDR3 DNA sequence: TGCGCCAGCAGCCGGGACAGGGAGGGCACCGGGGAGCTGTTTTTT. Full variable domain (missing parts from reference TRBV5-1 and TRBJ2-2): KAGVTQTPRYLIKTRGQQVTLSCSPISGHRSVSWYQQTPGQGLQFLFEYFSETQRNKGNFPGRFSGRQFSNSRSEMNVSTLELGDSALYLCASSRDREGTGELFFGEGSRLTVL.

This clonotype was detected ten times or more. V and J are TRBV18 and TRBJ1-4; 7 bases are shared with TRBD1. The CDR3 totals 14 residues. The V gene end was trimmed by 6 bases and the J gene end by 6 bases; junction bases not matched to a gene: 7. Per the germline V gene, CDR1 is KGHSH and CDR2 is LQKENI. Here the CDR3 DNA reads TGTGCCAGCTCGCTTCAGGGGACAGATGAAAAACTGTTTTTT. Translating gives CASSLQGTDEKLFF. Variable domain in full (rest from reference TRBV18 and TRBJ1-4): NAGVMQNPRHLVRRRGQEARLRCSPMKGHSHVYWYRQLPEEGLKFMVYLQKENIIDESGMPKERFSAEFPKEGPSILRIQQVVRGDSAAYFCASSLQGTDEKLFFGSGTQLSVL.

This clonotype was counted at least ten times. J is TRBJ2-7 and V is TRBV20-1, with a possible D match to TRBD2 (7 bases). This CDR3 is built from 15 residues. The germline CDR1 and CDR2 sequences are DFQATT and SNEGSKA (reference sequence). Between the trimmed V and J ends, which lost 2 bases and 6 bases, there was a span of 20 bases. This CDR3 reads CSARKRLRGGVEQYF. The CDR3 coding sequence is TGCAGTGCTAGAAAACGGCTGAGGGGGGGCGTCGAGCAGTACTTC.

This clonotype was found many times. The genes are TRBV5-1 and TRBJ2-3, with a tentative D call TRBD2 (5 bases). This CDR3 spans 14 amino acids. Germline V gene sequence: CDR1 SGHRS, CDR2 YFSETQ. Trimming shortened V by 0 bases and J by 5 bases, and 10 bases separated the two germline ends. The CDR3 coding sequence is TGCGCCAGCAGCTTGGATCCTAGCCGAGATACGCAGTATTTT. It is translated as CASSLDPSRDTQYF.

As to this clonotype: A much larger clone lies a single base off, so this may be a read error. The chain couples TRBV3-1 to TRBJ2-7, with TRBD2 matching 7 bases. V lost 5 bases to trimming and J lost 9 bases; unmatched junction nucleotides: 13. The CDR3 is made up of 14 amino acids. Germline V gives CDR1 LGHDT, CDR2 YNNKEL (reference sequence). CDR3 in DNA: TGTGCCAGCAGCTACGGACTAGTTGGGGCCGGGCAGTACTTC. Protein: CASSYGLVGAGQYF.

With respect to this clonotype: This sequence may be a read error, since a much larger clone differs from it by one base. J is TRBJ2-1 and V is TRBV30; perhaps TRBD2 as D (6 bases). The J call may be mistaken, given a closer DNA end match to TRBJ2-7. The CDR3 spans 16 residues. CDR1 GTSNPN and CDR2 SVGIG come from the germline V gene (reference sequence). The CDR3 here is CAWSPSAGPNYNEQYF. The CDR3, as DNA: TGTGCCTGGAGTCCCTCGGCGGGACCTAACTACAATGAGCAGTACTTC.

Turning to this clonotype: A read error is possible here, since a much larger clone lies one base away. The V and J genes are TRBV20-1 and TRBJ2-1; 9 bases are a match to TRBD2. This CDR3 has 15 residues. CDR1 and CDR2 (germline): DFQATT, SNEGSKA (reference sequence). The V and J ends lost 0 bases and 8 bases, in that order; junction bases with no gene match: 8. CDR3 amino acids: CSARDPASGTDEQFF. The DNA for the CDR3 is TGCAGTGCTAGAGATCCCGCTAGCGGGACCGATGAGCAGTTCTTC.

This clonotype was detected many times. This chain uses TRBV11-2 with TRBJ2-5, with D perhaps matching TRBD1 (5 bases). The V end lost 0 bases, the J end lost 2 bases, and 25 bases lay between the germline ends. The CDR3 runs 20 residues. Looked up from germline, CDR1 is SGHAT and CDR2 is FQNNGV. The CDR3 region is CASSLEYGHHRPPLQETQYF. The CDR3 nucleotides read TGTGCCAGCAGCTTAGAGTACGGACACCATAGGCCCCCACTTCAAGAGACCCAGTACTTC.

At least ten counts were recorded for this clonotype. The chain employs TRBV15 and TRBJ2-5; no clear D. Germline lookup yields CDR1 LNHNV and CDR2 YYDKDF (reference sequence). CDR3 size: 13 residues. V was cut by 6 bases and J by 3 bases, with 11 bases left in between. In DNA, the CDR3 is TGTGCCACCAGTAAGGATTACAAAGAGACCCAGTACTTC. Translating it yields CATSKDYKETQYF.

This clonotype was counted many times. This chain connects TRBV20-1 to TRBJ2-7, with 7 positions matching TRBD2. The CDR3 consists of 14 residues. V lost 6 bases and J lost 4; bases outside the gene matches: 12. Germline V gene data show CDR1 as DFQATT and CDR2 as SNEGSKA (reference sequence). CDR3 region: CSANAGTNLYEQYF. CDR3 bases: TGCAGTGCGAACGCCGGGACTAACCTTTACGAGCAGTACTTC.

The chain carries TRBV3-1 and TRBJ2-1, with 7 bases aligning to TRBD2. The germline V gene encodes CDR1 LGHDT and CDR2 YNNKEL (reference sequence). V lost 0 bases, J lost 2 bases, and 16 bases stayed unmatched. CDR3 length equals 20 residues. The CDR3 region has the DNA TGTGCCAGCAGCCAAGAAGGCGGCAGCGGGGAACCGACTCCCTACAATGAGCAGTTCTTC. This translates into CASSQEGGSGEPTPYNEQFF.

At least ten counts were recorded for this clonotype. V is TRBV28 and J is TRBJ2-7; 11 bases fit TRBD2. Looked up from germline, CDR1 is MDHEN and CDR2 is SYDVKM. V lost 5 bases and J lost 1; bases outside the gene matches: 10. The CDR3 has 17 amino acids. The CDR3 bases are TGTGCCAGCAGTCATGGCCTACTAGCGGGAGAGTCCTACGAGCAGTACTTC. This codes for CASSHGLLAGESYEQYF.

Only a few counts were recorded for this clonotype. The chain employs TRBV18 and TRBJ2-5; 9 nucleotides line up with TRBD2. Per the germline V gene, CDR1 is KGHSH and CDR2 is LQKENI. J was trimmed by 0 bases and V by 6 bases; bases with no gene match: 5. CDR3 length equals 15 residues. The CDR3 loop is CASSLTSGHQETQYF. CDR3 bases: TGTGCCAGCTCCCTAACTAGCGGGCACCAAGAGACCCAGTACTTC.

V is TRBV6-2 or TRBV6-3 and J is TRBJ2-2; no clear D gene. This CDR3 has 15 residues. CDR1 is MNHEY and CDR2 is SVGEGT in the germline V gene. V was pared by 7 bases and J by 2 bases, with 14 bases between. CDR3 DNA sequence: TGTGCCAGCATCAAGGAACTGACCAACACCGGGGAGCTGTTTTTT. The encoded protein is CASIKELTNTGELFF.

The chain couples TRBV6-5 to TRBJ2-7; the D gene could be TRBD1 or TRBD2 (5 bases each). CDR3 length: 16 residues. V was clipped by 0 bases and J by 3 bases, with 15 bases between them. CDR1 MNHEY and CDR2 SVGAGI come from the germline V gene. CDR3 in DNA: TGTGCCAGCAGTTACTCCTCGGGGCCCTTAAGCTACGAGCAGTACTTC. Its protein is CASSYSSGPLSYEQYF.

This chain's CDR3 is CSAEPRGRGYEQYF. CDR3 coding DNA: TGCAGTGCTGAACCCAGGGGTCGCGGCTACGAGCAGTACTTC. The genes are TRBV20-1 and TRBJ2-7; D may be TRBD1 (6 bases). V was trimmed by 5 bases and J by 3 bases, leaving 17 bases between them. This CDR3 is 14 amino acids long. Germline V gives CDR1 DFQATT, CDR2 SNEGSKA (reference sequence).

J is TRBJ1-1 and V is TRBV4-1; no reliable D call. This CDR3 is built from 15 residues. Trimming took off 0 bases at V and 2 bases at J, with 10 bases between the two ends. Germline CDR1 and CDR2: MGHRA and YSYEKL. In nucleotides, the CDR3 is TGCGCCAGCAGCCAAGATGTGGGAAAAAACACTGAAGCTTTCTTT. Its protein product is CASSQDVGKNTEAFF.

V and J are TRBV5-6 and TRBJ2-7; unclear D gene. The CDR3 length is 15 residues. CDR1 SGHDT and CDR2 YYEEEE come from the germline V gene. Deletions cut 0 bases from V and 5 bases from J, with 15 bases between. CDR3: CASSLGPLTRNEQYF. Written as DNA, the CDR3 is TGTGCCAGCAGCTTGGGACCTCTGACAAGGAACGAGCAGTACTTC.

In its sample, this clonotype was seen a few times. This chain joins TRBV20-1 and TRBJ2-5, with D perhaps TRBD2 (5 bases). The CDR3 runs 16 residues. CDR1 and CDR2 from the germline V gene are DFQATT and SNEGSKA (reference sequence). Trimming took 6 bases from V and 3 from J, leaving 23 bases between them. The CDR3 sequence: CSARGLADSSEETQYF. The CDR3 bases are TGCAGTGCCCGAGGGCTAGCCGACTCCTCGGAAGAGACCCAGTACTTC.

The chain couples TRBV24-1 to TRBJ2-1, with TRBD2 as a possible D gene (5 bases). The ends were cut back, 1 base at V and 6 bases at J, with 12 bases in the middle. The V gene's germline CDR1 is KGHDR and CDR2 SFDVKD. The CDR3 loop spans 15 amino acids. CDR3 bases: TGTGCCACCAGTGATTTTGAGGCAGGAGGCAATGAGCAGTTCTTC. This encodes CATSDFEAGGNEQFF.